This T cell receptor (beta chain) was sequenced during a study of Ad26.COV2.S vaccination and SARS-CoV-2 variants. Study overall: Once, or twice with 56 days between doses, Ad26.COV2.S was given intramuscularly.

TCRdb's copy holds only in-frame clones and misses some; the assay was immunoSEQ multiplex PCR. This sample has about 250,000 clones, with about 89% found just once. Concerning this clone: Its antigen is unknown.

Germline CDR1 and CDR2: LNHDA and SQIVND (reference sequence). The CDR3 runs to 17 residues. The V end was cut by 6 bases, the J end by 2 bases, with 22 bases between. Study-wide points: TCR breadth and depth estimates may have understated total T cell responses. Vaccine and placebo recipients had comparable breadth of non-spike TCRs.

Treatment: 15 to 20 received Ad26.COV2.S at low or high dose, single or two shots; about 5 received placebo; per-sample allocation not given. Samples were taken on day 63 after the first vaccine or placebo injection. SARS-CoV-2 spike from the Wuhan strain was encoded by the vaccine, an Ad26 vector. The chain carries TRBV19 and TRBJ2-5; D unresolved. Sequencing used peripheral blood, obtained in a trial of Ad26.COV2.S vaccine versus placebo. The sequence was collected from a person between 18 and 59 years old who received the Ad26.COV2.S COVID-19 vaccine or a placebo. CDR3 sequence: CASRSLETRRPQETQYF. Written as DNA, the CDR3 is TGTGCCAGTAGATCCCTGGAAACCCGACGGCCACAAGAGACCCAGTACTTC.